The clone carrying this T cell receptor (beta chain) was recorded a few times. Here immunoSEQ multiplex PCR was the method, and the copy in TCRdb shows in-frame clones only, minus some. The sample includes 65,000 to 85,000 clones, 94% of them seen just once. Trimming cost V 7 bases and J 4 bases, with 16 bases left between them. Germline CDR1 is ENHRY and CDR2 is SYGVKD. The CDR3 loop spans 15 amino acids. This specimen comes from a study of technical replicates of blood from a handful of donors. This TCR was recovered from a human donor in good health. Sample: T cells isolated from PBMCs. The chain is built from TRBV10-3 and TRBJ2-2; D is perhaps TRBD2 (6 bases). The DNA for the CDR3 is TGTGCCATCACCCCCGGGAGATCGATCACCGGGGAGCTGTTTTTT. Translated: CAITPGRSITGELFF.